A single sample is the source of the 23 T cell receptor beta chains below, sequenced in a study of neurological immune-mediated disorders. TCRdb re-analysed the 5' RACE reads in MiXCR, keeping a single row per CDR3 protein. Among more than 50,000 distinct CDR3 sequences listed, approximately 3.6% were seen once. What was sequenced was PBMCs. The receptors originated from a woman in her sixties or seventies with multiple sclerosis.

This clonotype appeared many times. The chain employs TRBV6-2 or TRBV6-3 and TRBJ1-2; D uncertain. The germline V gene has CDR1 MNHEY and CDR2 SVGEGT. The CDR3 sequence is 13 residues long. Trimming cost V 5 bases and J 0 bases, with 7 bases left between them. The CDR3 region is CASSTAANYGYTF. The CDR3 DNA is TGTGCCAGCAGTACGGCAGCTAACTATGGCTACACCTTC.

This clonotype was seen ten or more times. The V gene is TRBV20-1, the J gene TRBJ1-5; perhaps TRBD1 as D (6 bases). The germline gives CDR1 DFQATT, CDR2 SNEGSKA (reference sequence). The CDR3 has 14 amino acids. Trimming removed 6 bases from V and 7 bases from J, with 19 bases in between. CDR3 region: CSAAAGGQRQPQHF. CDR3 sequence (DNA): TGCAGTGCCGCAGCGGGGGGGCAGCGGCAGCCCCAGCATTTT.

This clonotype has ten or more counts. In nucleotides, the CDR3 is TGCAGTGCTAGGGACAGGGATTCAGCTGAAGCTTTCTTT. Translation: CSARDRDSAEAFF. This rearrangement joins TRBV20-1 to TRBJ1-1, with 8 bases matching TRBD1. CDR1 and CDR2 (germline): DFQATT, SNEGSKA (reference sequence). This CDR3 contains 13 residues. Losses at the gene ends were 3 bases for V and 6 bases for J; bases not matched to a gene: 6.

This clonotype was observed at least ten times. This sequence joins TRBV5-1 and TRBJ2-7; 10 nucleotides match TRBD2. This CDR3 spans 16 amino acids. Germline-derived CDR1 and CDR2 are SGHRS and YFSETQ. V was pared by 8 bases and J by 3 bases, with 14 bases of the junction left unmatched. The CDR3 is CARTGLAVVGGYEQYF. CDR3 sequence (DNA): TGCGCCAGAACCGGACTAGCGGTTGTCGGGGGCTACGAGCAGTACTTC.

The table lists this clonotype with many counts. V and J are TRBV29-1 and TRBJ2-7; 12 nucleotides agree with TRBD2. CDR1 and CDR2 (germline): SQVTM, ANQGSEA. After removal of 6 bases from V and 3 bases from J, the junction contained 3 bases not matched to a gene. The CDR3 runs to 13 residues. The chain's CDR3 is CSVSTSGGYEQYF. The CDR3 DNA sequence: TGCAGCGTCTCGACTAGCGGGGGCTACGAGCAGTACTTC.

This clonotype was seen at least ten times. This chain joins TRBV6-2 or TRBV6-3 and TRBJ2-7; 10 nucleotides agree with TRBD2. CDR1 and CDR2 from the germline V gene are MNHEY and SVGEGT. The CDR3 length is 15 residues. The junction had 9 bases not matched to a gene; V was cut back by 6 bases and J by 4 bases. The CDR3 sequence is CASSPRTSGTYEQYF. The CDR3 coding sequence is TGTGCCAGCAGCCCCCGGACTAGCGGAACGTACGAGCAGTACTTC.

This clonotype appeared many times. The rearrangement uses TRBV20-1 and TRBJ2-7; D call uncertain. The CDR3 contains 14 residues. V shed 1 base and J shed 2 bases, with 12 bases lying between them. From germline, CDR1 is DFQATT and CDR2 SNEGSKA (reference sequence). The DNA for the CDR3 is TGCAGTGCTAGAGTTTTCGGCAGACCCTACGAGCAGTACTTC. It codes for CSARVFGRPYEQYF.

This clonotype was seen ten or more times. This chain connects TRBV4-2 to TRBJ2-2; D is possibly TRBD2 (6 bases). Per germline, CDR1 LGHNA and CDR2 YNFKEQ. There are 16 residues in the CDR3. The ends were cut back, 1 base at V and 0 bases at J, with 9 bases in the middle. CDR3 amino acids: CASSQVAGTNTGELFF. The CDR3 DNA reads as TGTGCCAGCAGCCAAGTCGCGGGGACGAACACCGGGGAGCTGTTTTTT.

Ten or more counts support this clonotype. The chain employs TRBV29-1 and TRBJ1-2, with 12 bases fitting TRBD1. Per germline, CDR1 SQVTM and CDR2 ANQGSEA. The J segment lost 1 base and the V segment lost 6 bases, leaving 9 bases of the junction unmatched. The CDR3 length is 16 residues. CDR3 sequence reads: CSVSGTGGLFNYGYTF. The CDR3 region has the DNA TGCAGCGTCAGCGGGACAGGGGGCCTTTTTAACTATGGCTACACCTTC.

This clonotype was seen at least ten times. This chain connects TRBV15 to TRBJ2-7; TRBD1 might be the D (5 bases). Germline CDR1 is LNHNV and CDR2 is YYDKDF (reference sequence). The CDR3 totals 16 residues. Trimming removed 5 bases at V and 5 bases at J, with 22 bases between. The CDR3 DNA reads TGTGCCACCAGCGCGCGTAGGGGATTCCCTTCGGACGAGCAGTACTTC. Its translation is CATSARRGFPSDEQYF.

This clonotype was seen repeatedly, ten times or more. V gene TRBV10-3 combines with J gene TRBJ2-7; no reliable D call. Germline-derived CDR1 and CDR2 are ENHRY and SYGVKD. The V and J ends lost 0 bases and 2 bases respectively, with 8 bases between them. The CDR3 is 14 residues long. Here the CDR3 reads CAISESGGTYEQYF. The DNA of the CDR3 is TGTGCCATCAGTGAGTCGGGCGGAACCTACGAGCAGTACTTC.

This clonotype was counted at least ten times. The chain has TRBV20-1 and TRBJ2-7; D is ambiguous. Trimming took off 0 bases at V and 3 bases at J, with 3 bases between the two ends. The CDR3 contains 11 residues. CDR1 is DFQATT, CDR2 SNEGSKA, per germline (reference sequence). CDR3 sequence reads: CSARDSYEQYF. The CDR3 DNA reads TGCAGTGCTAGAGACAGCTACGAGCAGTACTTC.

This clonotype was seen repeatedly, ten times or more. The V call is TRBV29-1, the J call TRBJ2-3; either TRBD1 or TRBD2 may supply D (6 bases each). V was pared by 8 bases and J by 0 bases, with 12 bases between. The V gene's germline CDR1 is SQVTM and CDR2 ANQGSEA. The CDR3 runs 13 residues. This chain's CDR3 is CSLRGRSTDTQYF. CDR3 bases: TGCAGCCTTAGGGGGAGGAGCACAGATACGCAGTATTTT.

This clonotype was found many times. The rearrangement uses TRBV5-6 and TRBJ2-7; D assignment may be TRBD1 or TRBD2 (5 bases each). Per germline, CDR1 SGHDT and CDR2 YYEEEE. This CDR3 is 13 amino acids long. V dropped 2 bases and J dropped 9 bases, with 15 bases sitting between them. CDR3 protein: CASSFGARTVQYF. The CDR3 DNA is TGTGCCAGCAGCTTCGGGGCGCGCACAGTGCAGTACTTC.

This clonotype was seen repeatedly, ten times or more. The chain uses TRBV27 and TRBJ1-2, with D maybe TRBD1 (6 bases). V was shortened by 2 bases and J by 6 bases, with 10 bases between the two germline ends. The CDR3 contains 13 residues. Germline lookup yields CDR1 MNHEY and CDR2 SMNVEV (reference sequence). CDR3 bases: TGTGCCAGCAGTTTAGTAGGGGGAAATGGCTACACCTTC. This gives the protein CASSLVGGNGYTF.

Many counts were recorded for this clonotype. A read error may explain this, as a much larger clone is one base away. In this CDR3 the conserved last residue, phenylalanine or tryptophan, is missing, so a read error is likely. The chain has TRBV7-9 and TRBJ1-2; TRBD1 is a possible D gene (5 bases). Germline V lookup: CDR1 SEHNR, CDR2 FQNEAQ (reference sequence). This CDR3 region has 15 residues. Trimming stripped 4 bases from V and 4 bases from J, with 16 bases between. CDR3 nucleotide sequence: TGTGCCAGCAGCTCGGCCAGGGAATTGCGCTATGGCTACACCTGC. Protein: CASSSARELRYGYTC.

This clonotype was seen ten or more times. The V call is TRBV10-3, the J call TRBJ1-4, with D possibly TRBD1 on 5 matching bases. Germline V lookup: CDR1 ENHRY, CDR2 SYGVKD. Trimming cost V 3 bases and J 7 bases, with 15 bases left between them. The CDR3 covers 15 residues. The CDR3 DNA sequence: TGTGCCATCAGTGATACGGGCCAGGGTGTTGAAAAACTGTTTTTT. As protein: CAISDTGQGVEKLFF.

At least ten counts were recorded for this clonotype. The CDR3 reads CASSLDQGNYNEQFF. In DNA, the CDR3 is TGTGCCAGCAGCTTGGATCAGGGGAATTACAATGAGCAGTTCTTC. V is TRBV7-2 and J is TRBJ2-1; perhaps TRBD1 as D (6 bases). From germline, CDR1 is SGHTA and CDR2 FQGNSA. The length of the CDR3 is 15 residues. Between the trimmed V and J ends, which lost 3 bases and 4 bases, there was a span of 13 bases.

In the case of this clonotype: In this CDR3 the conserved last residue, phenylalanine or tryptophan, is missing, so a read error is likely. The chain has TRBV28 and TRBJ2-6; D call uncertain. The CDR3 has 16 residues. Per the germline V gene, CDR1 is MDHEN and CDR2 is SYDVKM. The V end lost 8 bases, the J end lost 0 bases, and 14 bases lay between the germline ends. The CDR3, as DNA: TGTGCCAGCTGTACTATGCACAGCTCTGGGGCCAACGTCCTGACTAAC. It codes for CASCTMHSSGANVLTN.

This clonotype was seen many times. CDR3 loop: CSARSSGSWYEQYF. In DNA form, the CDR3 reads TGCAGTGCTAGGTCAAGCGGGAGTTGGTACGAGCAGTACTTC. This chain uses TRBV20-1 with TRBJ2-7; 8 bases line up with TRBD2. The CDR3 loop spans 14 amino acids. Unmatched junction bases numbered 8, after V lost 3 bases and J lost 4 bases. The germline V gene has CDR1 DFQATT and CDR2 SNEGSKA (reference sequence).

As regards this clonotype: The conserved final phenylalanine or tryptophan is absent from the CDR3, which likely points to a read error. The chain carries TRBV29-1 and TRBJ1-1; D is uncertain. V was clipped by 6 bases and J by 3 bases, with 11 bases between them. There are 12 residues in the CDR3. Per germline, CDR1 SQVTM and CDR2 ANQGSEA. As DNA, the CDR3 is TGCAGCGTAAGGTTTGGGGACACTGAAGCTTTCAAT. Amino acids: CSVRFGDTEAFN.

The table lists this clonotype with many counts. This chain links TRBV7-2 with TRBJ2-2; 11 bases are shared with TRBD2. Trimming cost V 1 base and J 8 bases; bases outside gene matches: 12. Looked up from germline, CDR1 is SGHTA and CDR2 is FQGNSA. The CDR3 is 18 amino acids. The CDR3 DNA reads TGTGCCAGCAGCTTAGGGCCTAGCGGGGGGCTACCCTCTGGGGAGCTGTTTTTT. This codes for CASSLGPSGGLPSGELFF.

This clonotype was observed at least ten times. The chain uses TRBV29-1 and TRBJ2-6, with a tentative D call TRBD1 (6 bases). Trimming took 3 bases from V and 4 from J, leaving 10 bases between them. The length of the CDR3 is 14 residues. CDR1 is SQVTM, CDR2 ANQGSEA, per germline. CDR3 in DNA: TGCAGCGTTGACTCAGGGGTCGGGGCCAACGTCCTGACTTTC. Protein sequence: CSVDSGVGANVLTF.